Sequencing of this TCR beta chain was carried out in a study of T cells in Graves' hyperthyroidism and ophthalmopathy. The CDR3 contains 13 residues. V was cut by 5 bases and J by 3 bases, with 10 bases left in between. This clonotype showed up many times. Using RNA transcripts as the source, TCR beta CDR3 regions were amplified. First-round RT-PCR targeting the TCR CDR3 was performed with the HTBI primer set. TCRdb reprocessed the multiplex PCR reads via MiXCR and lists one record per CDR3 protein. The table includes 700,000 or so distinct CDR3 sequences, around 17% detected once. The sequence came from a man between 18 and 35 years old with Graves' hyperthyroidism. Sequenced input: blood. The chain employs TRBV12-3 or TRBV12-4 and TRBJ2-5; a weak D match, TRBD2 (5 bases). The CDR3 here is CASSVTREETQYF. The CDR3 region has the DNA TGTGCCAGCAGTGTGACGAGGGAAGAGACCCAGTACTTC.